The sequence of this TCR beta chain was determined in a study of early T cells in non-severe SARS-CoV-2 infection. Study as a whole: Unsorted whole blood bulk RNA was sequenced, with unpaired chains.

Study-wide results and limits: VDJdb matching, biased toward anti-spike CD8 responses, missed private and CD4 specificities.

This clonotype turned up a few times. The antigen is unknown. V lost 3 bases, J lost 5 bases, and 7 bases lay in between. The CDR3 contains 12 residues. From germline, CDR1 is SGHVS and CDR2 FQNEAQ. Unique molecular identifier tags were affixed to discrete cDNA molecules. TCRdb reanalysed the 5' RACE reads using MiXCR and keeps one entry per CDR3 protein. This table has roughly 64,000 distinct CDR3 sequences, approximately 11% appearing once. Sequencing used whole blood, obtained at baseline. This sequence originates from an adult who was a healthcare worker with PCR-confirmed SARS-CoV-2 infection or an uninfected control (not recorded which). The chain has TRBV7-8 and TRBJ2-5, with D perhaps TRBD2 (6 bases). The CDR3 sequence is CASSFLAETQYF. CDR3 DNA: TGTGCCAGCAGCTTCCTAGCGGAGACCCAGTACTTC. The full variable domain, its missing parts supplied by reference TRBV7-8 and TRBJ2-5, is GAGVSQSPRYKVAKRGQDVALRCDPISGHVSLFWYQQALGQGPEFLTYFQNEAQLDKSGLPSDRFFAERPEGSVSTLKIQRTQQEDSAVYLCASSFLAETQYFGPGTRLLVL.